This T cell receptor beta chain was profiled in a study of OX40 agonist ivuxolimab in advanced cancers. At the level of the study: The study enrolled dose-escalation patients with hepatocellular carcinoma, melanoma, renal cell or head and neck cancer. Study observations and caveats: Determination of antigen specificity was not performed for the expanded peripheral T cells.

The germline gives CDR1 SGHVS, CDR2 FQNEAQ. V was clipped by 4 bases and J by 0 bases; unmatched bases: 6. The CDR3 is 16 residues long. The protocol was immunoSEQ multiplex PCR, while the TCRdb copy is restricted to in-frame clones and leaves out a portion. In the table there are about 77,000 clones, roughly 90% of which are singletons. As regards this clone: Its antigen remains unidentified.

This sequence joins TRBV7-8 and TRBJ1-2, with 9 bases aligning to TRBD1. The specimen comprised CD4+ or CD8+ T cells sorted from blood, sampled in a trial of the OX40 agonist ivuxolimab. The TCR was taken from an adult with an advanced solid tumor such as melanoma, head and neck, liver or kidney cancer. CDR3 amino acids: CASSSRTGAANYGYTF. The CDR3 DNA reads TGTGCCAGCAGCTCTCGGACAGGGGCGGCTAACTATGGCTACACCTTC.